One sample yielded the 2 T cell receptor beta chains listed below, sequenced in a study of T cell clonotyping in hematopoietic cell transplantation (dated by TCRdb to the early 2020s). Library preparation employed the immunoSEQ multiplex PCR assay. TCRdb retrieved this table from immuneACCESS and kept in-frame rearrangements only. Not all clones are present; in checked studies, unresolved V genes account for under half, and no reason is known for the remainder. The table for this sample lists a few thousand clones; roughly 89% of them were counted only once. The ten largest clones add up to about 4.7% of the sample. The sample consisted of peripheral blood mononuclear cells. Receptors originate from a man aged 35 to 55 in good health. Some clones in this sample may be carry-over from other donors' samples.

This clone was recorded only once. The genes are TRBV2 and TRBJ1-6, with 9 bases that match TRBD1. V lost 4 bases to trimming and J lost 7 bases; unmatched junction nucleotides: 5. Germline V gene sequence: CDR1 SNHLY, CDR2 FYNNEI. The CDR3 is made up of 15 amino acids. The CDR3 loop reads CASSASGQGNSPLHF. Written as DNA, the CDR3 is TGTGCCAGCAGTGCCTCGGGACAGGGAAATTCACCCCTCCACTTT.

This chain uses TRBV7-2 with TRBJ1-3; 7 nucleotides agree with TRBD1. Germline CDR1 is SGHTA and CDR2 is FQGNSA. The CDR3 is made up of 15 amino acids. V shed 6 bases and J 0 bases; nucleotides not matched to a gene: 5. This chain's CDR3 is CASSEQGSSGNTIYF. In DNA, the CDR3 is TGTGCCAGCAGTGAACAGGGGAGCTCTGGAAACACCATATATTTT.